The 27 T cell receptor beta chains below come from one sample, sequenced in a study of CD4+ T cells in melanoma. This table comes from immunoSEQ multiplex PCR, and its TCRdb copy is limited to in-frame clones, with some not included. The data hold over 10,000 clones, with more than 60% observed a single time. Sequencing was carried out using cells from a culture (not recorded whether cultured in vitro). Receptor source: a human donor with melanoma.

The chain uses TRBV5-1 and TRBJ1-6; D call uncertain. This CDR3 has 15 residues. Germline values: CDR1 SGHRS, CDR2 YFSETQ. V was clipped by 1 base and J by 8 bases, with 13 bases between them. CDR3 nucleotides: TGCGCCAGCAGCTTGTCGTTTGGTGGAGATTCACCCCTCCACTTT. Residues: CASSLSFGGDSPLHF.

The rearrangement joins TRBV29-1 to TRBJ2-1, with D perhaps matching TRBD1 (5 bases). V lost 1 base and J 6 bases, leaving 10 bases between the germline ends. Per the germline V gene, CDR1 is SQVTM and CDR2 is ANQGSEA. This CDR3 comprises 13 residues. In DNA, the CDR3 is TGCAGCGTTGAAGGGTCAGGGTCCAATGAGCAGTTCTTC. Translated: CSVEGSGSNEQFF.

The genes are TRBV6-5 and TRBJ2-7; maybe TRBD1 (6 bases). Deletions cut 6 bases from V and 3 bases from J, with 15 bases between. The germline V gene has CDR1 MNHEY and CDR2 SVGAGI. The CDR3 length is 14 residues. The CDR3 DNA reads as TGTGCCAGCAGCCGGGACACCACGTTCTACGAGCAGTACTTC. Its protein product is CASSRDTTFYEQYF.

The V and J genes are TRBV5-4 and TRBJ2-2, with TRBD2 matching 7 bases. CDR3 length equals 15 residues. CDR1 is SGHNT, CDR2 YYREEE, per germline (reference sequence). V shed 10 bases, J shed 6 bases, and the junction held 15 bases outside the gene matches. This chain's CDR3 is CAVPMAGVGAGELFF. For the CDR3, the DNA is TGTGCCGTCCCGATGGCGGGGGTCGGTGCCGGGGAGCTGTTTTTT.

V usage is TRBV19 and J usage is TRBJ1-1; perhaps TRBD1 as D (5 bases). V gave up 3 bases and J gave up 2 bases, with 13 bases separating them. Germline CDR1 and CDR2: LNHDA and SQIVND (reference sequence). The CDR3 spans 15 residues. CDR3 region: CASSIPAGSNTEAFF. CDR3 DNA sequence: TGTGCCAGTAGTATCCCCGCAGGGTCCAACACTGAAGCTTTCTTT.

The chain is built from TRBV30 and TRBJ2-1; TRBD2 aligns across 7 bases. CDR1 and CDR2 (germline): GTSNPN, SVGIG (reference sequence). J was trimmed by 8 bases and V by 2 bases; bases with no gene match: 6. The CDR3 sequence is 13 residues long. CDR3 in amino acids: CAWSKKAGDEQFF. As DNA, the CDR3 is TGTGCCTGGAGTAAGAAGGCGGGAGATGAGCAGTTCTTC.

The rearrangement links TRBV30 to TRBJ2-7; a possible D gene is TRBD2 (6 bases). Germline V lookup: CDR1 GTSNPN, CDR2 SVGIG (reference sequence). V was trimmed by 0 bases and J by 6 bases, leaving 15 bases between them. The CDR3 has 14 residues. DNA of the CDR3: TGTGCCTGGAGTGTACTCAGCGGGTTCGGCGAGCAGTACTTC. It specifies CAWSVLSGFGEQYF.

This CDR3 is CASSFGRYRETQYF. The CDR3 DNA follows: TGTGCCAGCAGTTTCGGGAGGTATAGGGAGACCCAGTACTTC. The V gene is TRBV27, the J gene TRBJ2-5, with 7 bases lining up with TRBD2. This CDR3 comprises 14 residues. Unmatched junction bases numbered 6, after V lost 3 bases and J lost 5 bases. The germline V gene has CDR1 MNHEY and CDR2 SMNVEV (reference sequence).

This chain connects TRBV6-6 to TRBJ1-2; D unresolved. Trimming removed 2 bases at V and 1 base at J, with 14 bases between. The CDR3 has 16 residues. CDR1 is MNHNY, CDR2 SVGAGI, per germline (reference sequence). This CDR3 is CASSYGPSADNYGYTF. The CDR3 nucleotides are TGTGCCAGCAGTTACGGACCGTCGGCGGATAACTATGGCTACACCTTC.

The J gene is TRBJ1-3, the V gene TRBV4-2; D might be TRBD1 (6 bases). The V gene's germline CDR1 is LGHNA and CDR2 YNFKEQ. V lost 5 bases, J lost 0 bases, and 17 bases lay in between. The CDR3 loop spans 17 amino acids. Here the CDR3 DNA reads TGTGCCAGCAGCTTGGCCTTTGTAGGGGGCTCTGGAAACACCATATATTTT. Residues: CASSLAFVGGSGNTIYF.

The genes are TRBV30 and TRBJ1-6; unclear D gene. V lost 6 bases and J lost 5, with 8 bases in between. The CDR3 totals 12 residues. The germline V gene encodes CDR1 GTSNPN and CDR2 SVGIG (reference sequence). The CDR3 sequence: CACGLNNSPLHF. The CDR3, as DNA: TGTGCCTGTGGGTTAAATAATTCACCCCTCCACTTT.

J is TRBJ1-1 and V is TRBV18; D gene unclear. Trimming removed 3 bases at V and 1 base at J, with 9 bases between. In germline, CDR1 is KGHSH, CDR2 LQKENI. This CDR3 spans 14 amino acids. The CDR3 DNA reads TGTGCCAGCTCACCGGTCTCACGGAACACTGAAGCTTTCTTT. This gives the protein CASSPVSRNTEAFF.

This clone was picked up a small number of times. V gene TRBV5-1 combines with J gene TRBJ1-6; 9 bases agree with TRBD1. The CDR3 length is 15 residues. Germline values: CDR1 SGHRS, CDR2 YFSETQ. V shed 1 base and J 9 bases; nucleotides not matched to a gene: 5. The CDR3 coding sequence is TGCGCCAGCAGCTTGTATGGACAGGGGACTTCACCCCTCCACTTT. It yields the protein CASSLYGQGTSPLHF.

This chain links TRBV5-1 with TRBJ2-3, with D unclear. V was shortened by 0 bases and J by 0 bases, with 5 bases between the two germline ends. From germline, CDR1 is SGHRS and CDR2 YFSETQ. The length of the CDR3 is 14 residues. Here the CDR3 DNA reads TGCGCCAGCAGCTTGGGGCCTAGCACAGATACGCAGTATTTT. This sequence encodes CASSLGPSTDTQYF. The whole variable domain, filled in from reference TRBV5-1 and TRBJ2-3, reads KAGVTQTPRYLIKTRGQQVTLSCSPISGHRSVSWYQQTPGQGLQFLFEYFSETQRNKGNFPGRFSGRQFSNSRSEMNVSTLELGDSALYLCASSLGPSTDTQYFGPGTRLTVL.

The gene calls are TRBV27 and TRBJ2-5, with 8 bases aligning to TRBD1. There are 14 residues in the CDR3. V gave up 8 bases and J gave up 5 bases; unmatched junction bases: 10. Germline CDR1 and CDR2: MNHEY and SMNVEV (reference sequence). This CDR3 is CASRNRGSGETQYF. The CDR3 bases are TGTGCCAGCCGTAACAGGGGGTCGGGGGAGACCCAGTACTTC.

This clone was seen only once. The V and J genes are TRBV5-1 and TRBJ2-5, with D hard to call. The CDR3 loop spans 15 amino acids. CDR1 is SGHRS, CDR2 YFSETQ, per germline. V was shortened by 1 base and J by 0 bases, with 10 bases between the two germline ends. The CDR3 nucleotides are TGCGCCAGCAGCTTGAAAGGGCTCGACCAAGAGACCCAGTACTTC. It encodes CASSLKGLDQETQYF.

The V gene is TRBV7-2, the J gene TRBJ2-1; a weak D match, TRBD2 (5 bases). Germline V gene data show CDR1 as SGHTA and CDR2 as FQGNSA. The CDR3 has 16 amino acids. V lost 8 bases, J lost 7 bases, and 24 bases lay in between. The CDR3 sequence: CASALLGLPGGNEQFF. As DNA, the CDR3 is TGTGCCAGCGCACTCCTCGGGTTGCCCGGCGGGAATGAGCAGTTCTTC. Filled out from reference TRBV7-2 and TRBJ2-1, the complete variable domain reads GAGVSQSPSNKVTEKGKDVELRCDPISGHTALYWYRQSLGQGLEFLIYFQGNSAPDKSGLPSDRFSAERTGGSVSTLTIQRTQQEDSAVYLCASALLGLPGGNEQFFGPGTRLTVL.

The count of this clone is one. The chain links TRBV5-8 to TRBJ1-1; D is possibly TRBD1 (5 bases). The V gene's germline CDR1 is SGHTS and CDR2 YDEGEE. Trimming took 4 bases from V and 1 from J, leaving 29 bases between them. The CDR3 is 20 residues long. The CDR3 DNA reads as TGTGCCAGCAGCCCCGAGTTTATGGCCTGGGGGGGAATGAGGAACACTGAAGCTTTCTTT. This gives the protein CASSPEFMAWGGMRNTEAFF.

V and J are TRBV2 and TRBJ1-2, with D hard to call. The CDR3 sequence is 14 residues long. Germline CDR1 reads SNHLY; CDR2 reads FYNNEI. Trimming took 5 bases from V and 6 from J, leaving 16 bases between them. Here the CDR3 reads CASSLYPESDGYTF. In DNA form, the CDR3 reads TGTGCCAGCAGTCTCTATCCTGAATCGGATGGCTACACCTTC.

The rearrangement uses TRBV5-6 and TRBJ1-3, with no clear D. Trimming removed 1 base at V and 0 bases at J, with 11 bases between. CDR3 length: 16 residues. Germline CDR1 reads SGHDT; CDR2 reads YYEEEE. In nucleotides, the CDR3 is TGTGCCAGCAGCTTGTTCACATCGGGCTCTGGAAACACCATATATTTT. Amino acids: CASSLFTSGSGNTIYF. The whole variable domain, remainder taken from reference TRBV5-6 and TRBJ1-3, is DAGVTQSPTHLIKTRGQQVTLRCSPKSGHDTVSWYQQALGQGPQFIFQYYEEEERQRGNFPDRFSGHQFPNYSSELNVNALLLGDSALYLCASSLFTSGSGNTIYFGEGSWLTVV.

The V gene is TRBV6-1, the J gene TRBJ1-5; D remains unclear. V was trimmed by 6 bases and J by 3 bases, leaving 12 bases between them. The CDR3 runs to 14 residues. The germline CDR1 and CDR2 sequences are MNHNS and SASEGT. The CDR3 sequence: CASSLRWDNQPQHF. The CDR3 nucleotides read TGTGCCAGCAGCCTCCGTTGGGACAATCAGCCCCAGCATTTT.

This clone was seen a handful of times. The V and J genes are TRBV2 and TRBJ1-5; D ambiguous. Germline CDR1 SNHLY, CDR2 FYNNEI. Trimming removed 8 bases at V and 0 bases at J, with 14 bases between. The CDR3 consists of 15 residues. The CDR3 DNA sequence: TGTGCCAGCGGAAAGGCGGGTGATAGCAATCAGCCCCAGCATTTT. It codes for CASGKAGDSNQPQHF.

The V gene is TRBV19, the J gene TRBJ2-3; D is undetermined. This CDR3 is built from 14 residues. Germline CDR1 LNHDA, CDR2 SQIVND (reference sequence). Trimming took off 7 bases at V and 5 bases at J, with 16 bases between the two ends. For the CDR3, the DNA is TGTGCCAGTAATCCGGGTCCAAGAGGAGATACGCAGTATTTT. This gives the protein CASNPGPRGDTQYF.

The V gene is TRBV6-7, the J gene TRBJ1-1, with D possibly being TRBD1 (5 bases). TRBV6-7 is reported as an ORF; its role is uncertain. The length of the CDR3 is 15 residues. Trimming removed 10 bases at V and 0 bases at J, with 18 bases between. CDR3 amino acids: CATPPPGPLNTEAFF. The CDR3 DNA reads TGTGCCACCCCGCCCCCGGGACCGCTGAACACTGAAGCTTTCTTT.

This chain connects TRBV27 to TRBJ1-6; D is unclear. Germline CDR1 MNHEY, CDR2 SMNVEV (reference sequence). The CDR3 covers 15 residues. V lost 8 bases, J lost 0 bases, and 11 bases lay in between. The chain's CDR3 is CASQISSSYNSPLHF. CDR3 nucleotide sequence: TGTGCCAGCCAAATTAGTAGCTCCTATAATTCACCCCTCCACTTT.

The chain joins TRBV4-2 to TRBJ2-7; a possible D gene is TRBD1 (5 bases). Germline V lookup: CDR1 LGHNA, CDR2 YNFKEQ. Trimming pared 1 base from V and 2 bases from J, leaving 12 bases between. This CDR3 contains 15 residues. This chain's CDR3 is CASSQGPGSTYEQYF. Here the CDR3 DNA reads TGTGCCAGCAGCCAAGGGCCAGGGTCTACCTACGAGCAGTACTTC.

CDR3 DNA sequence: TGTGCTAGTGCCCGGGACGTTCGGACCGGGGAGCTGTTTTTT. Encoded protein: CASARDVRTGELFF. The V gene is TRBV12-5, the J gene TRBJ2-2; D assignment may be TRBD1 or TRBD2 (5 bases each). V was shortened by 7 bases and J by 5 bases, with 14 bases between the two germline ends. This CDR3 is 14 amino acids long. The germline gives CDR1 LGHNT, CDR2 FRNRAP.